Below, one TCR beta chain is given with its context. Germline V lookup: CDR1 SGHKS, CDR2 YYEKEE (reference sequence). V was clipped by 4 bases and J by 1 base, with 8 bases between them. The CDR3 spans 13 residues. This sample is drawn from a study of blood T cell repertoires in COVID-19. Only in-frame clones appear in the TCRdb table, and some are missing; sequencing was by immunoSEQ multiplex PCR. The data contain about 32,000 clones, 88% of them seen just once; the ten biggest clones take up about 5%. The source is a woman aged 70-85 years with active COVID-19. Sequenced input: peripheral blood. The chain links TRBV5-5 to TRBJ1-1; D gene uncertain. The CDR3 region has the DNA TGTGCCAGCAGCGCGTTTGCGAACACTGAAGCTTTCTTT. Protein: CASSAFANTEAFF. The complete variable domain, with remaining parts taken from reference TRBV5-5 and TRBJ1-1, reads DAGVTQSPTHLIKTRGQQVTLRCSPISGHKSVSWYQQVLGQGPQFIFQYYEKEERGRGNFPDRFSARQFPNYSSELNVNALLLGDSALYLCASSAFANTEAFFGQGTRLTVV.